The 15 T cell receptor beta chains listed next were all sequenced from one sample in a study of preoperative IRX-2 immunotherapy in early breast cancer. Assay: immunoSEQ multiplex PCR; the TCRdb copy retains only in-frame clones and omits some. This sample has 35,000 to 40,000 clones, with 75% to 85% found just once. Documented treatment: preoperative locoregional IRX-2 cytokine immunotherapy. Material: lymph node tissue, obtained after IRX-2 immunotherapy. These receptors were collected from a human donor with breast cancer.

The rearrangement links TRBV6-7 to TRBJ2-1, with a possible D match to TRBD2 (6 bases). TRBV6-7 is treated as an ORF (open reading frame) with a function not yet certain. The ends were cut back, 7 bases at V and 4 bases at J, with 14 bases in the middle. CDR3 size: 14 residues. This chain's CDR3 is CASTRHRGYNEQFF. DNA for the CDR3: TGTGCCAGCACCCGACACCGGGGGTACAATGAGCAGTTCTTC.

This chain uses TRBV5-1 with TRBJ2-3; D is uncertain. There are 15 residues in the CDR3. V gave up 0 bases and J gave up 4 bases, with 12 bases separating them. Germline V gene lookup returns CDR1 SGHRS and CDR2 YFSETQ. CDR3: CASSLGGSLSDTQYF. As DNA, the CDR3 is TGCGCCAGCAGCTTGGGAGGCAGTCTGTCAGATACGCAGTATTTT. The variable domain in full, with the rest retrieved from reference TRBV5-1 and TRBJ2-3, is KAGVTQTPRYLIKTRGQQVTLSCSPISGHRSVSWYQQTPGQGLQFLFEYFSETQRNKGNFPGRFSGRQFSNSRSEMNVSTLELGDSALYLCASSLGGSLSDTQYFGPGTRLTVL.

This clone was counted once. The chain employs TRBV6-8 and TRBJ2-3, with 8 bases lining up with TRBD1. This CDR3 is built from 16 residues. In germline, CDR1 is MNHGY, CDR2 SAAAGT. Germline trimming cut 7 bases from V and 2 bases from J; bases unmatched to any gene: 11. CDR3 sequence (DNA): TGTGCCAGCAACGTTGCGACAGGGGACTTCACAGATACGCAGTATTTT. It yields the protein CASNVATGDFTDTQYF.

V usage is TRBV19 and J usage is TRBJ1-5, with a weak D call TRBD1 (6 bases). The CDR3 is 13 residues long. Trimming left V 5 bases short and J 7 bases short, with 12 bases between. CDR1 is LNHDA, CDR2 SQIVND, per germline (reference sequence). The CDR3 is CASSLRGKQPQHF. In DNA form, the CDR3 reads TGTGCCAGTAGTCTCAGGGGAAAACAGCCCCAGCATTTT.

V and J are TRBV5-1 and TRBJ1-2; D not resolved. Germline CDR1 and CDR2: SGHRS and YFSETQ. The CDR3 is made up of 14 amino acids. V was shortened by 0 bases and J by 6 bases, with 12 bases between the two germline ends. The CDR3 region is CASSLERPPDGYTF. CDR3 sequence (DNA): TGCGCCAGCAGCTTGGAGCGGCCCCCCGATGGCTACACCTTC.

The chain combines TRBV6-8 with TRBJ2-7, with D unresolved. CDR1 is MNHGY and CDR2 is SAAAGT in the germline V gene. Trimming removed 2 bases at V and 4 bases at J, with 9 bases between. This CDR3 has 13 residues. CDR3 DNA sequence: TGTGCCAGCAGTTACCCGACCCTGTACGAGCAGTACTTC. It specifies CASSYPTLYEQYF.

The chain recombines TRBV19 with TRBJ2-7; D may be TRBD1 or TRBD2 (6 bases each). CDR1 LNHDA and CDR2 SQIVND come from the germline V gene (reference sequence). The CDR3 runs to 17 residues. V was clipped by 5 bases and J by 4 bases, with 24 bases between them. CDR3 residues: CASSPTRPGELAYEQYF. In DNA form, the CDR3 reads TGTGCCAGTAGTCCCACTCGCCCAGGGGAACTAGCATACGAGCAGTACTTC.

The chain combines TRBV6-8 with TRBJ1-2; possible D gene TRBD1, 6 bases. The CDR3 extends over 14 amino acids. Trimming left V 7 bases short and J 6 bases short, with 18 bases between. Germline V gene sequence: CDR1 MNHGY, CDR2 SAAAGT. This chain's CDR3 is CASMSGEIRDGYTF. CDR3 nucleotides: TGTGCCAGCATGTCAGGGGAAATCCGGGATGGCTACACCTTC.

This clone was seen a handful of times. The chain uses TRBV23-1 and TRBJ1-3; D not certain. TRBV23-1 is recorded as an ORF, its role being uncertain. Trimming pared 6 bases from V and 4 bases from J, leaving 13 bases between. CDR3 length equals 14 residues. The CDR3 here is CASSQDRAGNTIYF. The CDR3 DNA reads TGCGCCAGCAGCCAAGATAGGGCAGGAAACACCATATATTTT.

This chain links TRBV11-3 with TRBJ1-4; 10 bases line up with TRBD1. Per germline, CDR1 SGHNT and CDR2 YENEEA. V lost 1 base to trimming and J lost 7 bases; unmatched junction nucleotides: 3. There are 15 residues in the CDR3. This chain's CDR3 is CASSLGDRGPEKLFF. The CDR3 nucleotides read TGTGCCAGCAGCTTAGGAGACAGGGGGCCTGAAAAACTGTTTTTT.

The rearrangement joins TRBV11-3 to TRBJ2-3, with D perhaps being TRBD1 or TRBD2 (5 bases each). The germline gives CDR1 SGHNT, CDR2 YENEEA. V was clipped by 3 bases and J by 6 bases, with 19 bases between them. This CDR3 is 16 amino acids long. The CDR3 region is CASSFMGPRSADTQYF. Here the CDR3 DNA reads TGTGCCAGCAGCTTCATGGGACCGCGAAGCGCGGATACGCAGTATTTT. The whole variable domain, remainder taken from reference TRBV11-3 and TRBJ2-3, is EAGVVQSPRYKIIEKKQPVAFWCNPISGHNTLYWYLQNLGQGPELLIRYENEEAVDDSQLPKDRFSAERLKGVDSTLKIQPAELGDSAVYLCASSFMGPRSADTQYFGPGTRLTVL.

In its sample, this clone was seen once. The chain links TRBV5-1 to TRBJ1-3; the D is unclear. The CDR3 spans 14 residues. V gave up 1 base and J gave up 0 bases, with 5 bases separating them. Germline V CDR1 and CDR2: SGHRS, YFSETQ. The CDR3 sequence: CASSLSFSGNTIYF. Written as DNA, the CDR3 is TGCGCCAGCAGCTTGTCCTTCTCTGGAAACACCATATATTTT.

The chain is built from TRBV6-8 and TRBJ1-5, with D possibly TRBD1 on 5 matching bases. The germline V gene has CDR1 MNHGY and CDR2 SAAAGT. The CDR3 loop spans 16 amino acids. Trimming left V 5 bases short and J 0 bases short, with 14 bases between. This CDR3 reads CASSKGQEDSNQPQHF. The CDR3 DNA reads TGTGCCAGCAGTAAAGGACAAGAAGATAGCAATCAGCCCCAGCATTTT.

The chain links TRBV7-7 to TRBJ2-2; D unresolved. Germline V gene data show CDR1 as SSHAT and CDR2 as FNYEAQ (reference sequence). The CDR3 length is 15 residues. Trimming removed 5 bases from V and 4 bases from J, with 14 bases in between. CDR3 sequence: CASSLYGLGTGELFF. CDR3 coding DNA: TGTGCCAGCAGCCTATATGGTCTGGGCACCGGGGAGCTGTTTTTT.

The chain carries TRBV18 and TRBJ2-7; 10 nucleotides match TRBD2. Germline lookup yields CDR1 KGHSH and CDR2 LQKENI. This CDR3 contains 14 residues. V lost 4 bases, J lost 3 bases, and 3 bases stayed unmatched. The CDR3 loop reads CASSRSGGFYEQYF. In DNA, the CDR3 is TGTGCCAGCTCACGTAGCGGGGGGTTCTACGAGCAGTACTTC.